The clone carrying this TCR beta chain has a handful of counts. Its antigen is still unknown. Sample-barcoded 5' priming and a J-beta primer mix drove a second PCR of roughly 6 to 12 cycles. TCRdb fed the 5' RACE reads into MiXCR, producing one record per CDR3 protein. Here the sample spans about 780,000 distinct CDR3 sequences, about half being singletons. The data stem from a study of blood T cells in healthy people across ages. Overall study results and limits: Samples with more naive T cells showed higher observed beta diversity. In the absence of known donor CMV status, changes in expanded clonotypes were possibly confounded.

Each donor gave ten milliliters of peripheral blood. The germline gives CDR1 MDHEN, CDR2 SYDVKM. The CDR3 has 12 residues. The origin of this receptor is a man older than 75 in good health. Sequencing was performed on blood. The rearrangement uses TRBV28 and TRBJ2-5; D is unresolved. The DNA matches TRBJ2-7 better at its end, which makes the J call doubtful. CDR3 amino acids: CASTQPPHEQYF. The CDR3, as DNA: TGTGCCAGCACCCAACCGCCCCACGAGCAGTACTTC.